This TCR beta chain came from a study of blood T cells in healthy people across ages (dated by TCRdb to between 2014 and 2017). Background for the entire study: In model experiments, template switching captured about one uniquely barcoded TCR beta cDNA molecule for every two T cells. Donors were grouped into four age groups: young (average 16 years), middle-aged (about 38), aged (62) and long-lived (less than 85). For two donors (one aged 18 to 30 and one aged 80 or older), the study analyzed two additional independent replicas of 1 million unique cDNA reads from the same blood draw. Using deep sequencing normalized with unique cDNA molecular identifiers, the study measured how TCR beta repertoire diversity changes with age. Summary of the overall study and its limitations: Compared with the aged group, the long-lived group had more naive CD4+ T cells, fewer expanded clones and increased TCR diversity, a pattern suggesting age selection. Observed TCR beta diversity correlated strongly with the percentage of naive T cells measured by flow cytometry. Estimates of total diversity based on one million sequenced T cells were considered lower bounds and underestimates. Because donor CMV infection status was unknown, age-related changes in expanded clonotypes were potentially confounded. Since profiling was done on bulk unsorted PBMCs, naive and antigen-experienced compartments could not be conclusively compared. Observed TCR beta diversity per million T cells fell roughly linearly with age, and a significant reduction was already apparent by age around 44.

CDR1 LGHNA and CDR2 YSLEER are derived from the germline V gene. Trimming costs V 7 bases and J 2 bases, and their ends lie 15 bases apart. The CDR3 numbers 15 residues from cysteine through phenylalanine. Here the CDR3 DNA is all that survives: 45 bases in frame from base 1. The library was produced with 5' RACE. Data came from an Illumina HiSeq 2500. A second roughly 6 to 12 cycle PCR used a sample-barcoded 5' primer and a J-beta primer mix. A unique molecular identifier was introduced onto each TCR beta cDNA molecule by a template-switch 5' adaptor carrying 12 random nucleotides. Each sample yielded at least 2.5 million CDR3-containing paired-end reads. The Mint cDNA synthesis kit, primed by a TRBC-specific oligonucleotide, was used to synthesize first-strand cDNA from all RNA. All cDNA was treated with uracil-DNA glycosylase and then went through a first 18-cycle PCR with the universal primers M1SS and BC2_uni_R. The source study handled its data this way. Normalization of each sample was performed by random selection of 1 million high-quality reads, each carrying a distinct molecular identifier. Reads with shared molecular identifiers were discarded instead of being binned into consensus sequences. CDR3 identification, clonotype clustering and error correction used MiTCR with a Q25 quality threshold and the strictest error-elimination algorithm. A nonparametric unseen species model with Euler transformation was used to estimate lower-bound total TCR beta diversity. In TCRdb, the public reads were trimmed at Q25 with fastp and aligned with MiXCR, with productive beta chains retained. One record per CDR3 amino acid sequence lists the most common genes and DNA. The V and J calls come from TCRdb's annotation, not from the publication. In all, the sample holds approximately 900,000 distinct CDR3 sequences, and just under 30% of those were seen once. About 10% of the sample is in the top ten clones.

Only a few counts were recorded for this clonotype. Its antigen remains unidentified. Base qualities were left out, and no much larger clone turns up one base away. Systemically healthy Caucasian individuals from Russia, roughly 40 in total and aged about 6 to 95 years, were included as donors. About 10 milliliters of peripheral blood were drawn from each donor into EDTA-treated Vacutainer tubes. Ficoll-Paque density-gradient centrifugation was used to isolate PBMCs, with at least 7 million per sample. Total RNA was extracted from PBMCs with Trizol reagent, with at least 6 micrograms obtained per sample. For every donor, an aliquot of PBMCs went through flow cytometry to measure the percentages of naive CD45RAhigh/CD27high T cells. This sample was also put to use in a study of T cells of mothers and their children. The other study reports the following: The donors were nine systemically healthy Caucasian individuals, made up of three mothers and their six children. cDNA synthesis used all of the extracted RNA, with 1.5 ug of RNA in each 15 ul reaction. In the second PCR, the M1S primer introduced both the sample barcodes and 2-4 random nucleotides. Each mother yielded over 8.5 million TCR beta CDR3 reads and each child 2.5 million to 3 million reads. TCR recombination output is similarly shaped by thymic selection in related and unrelated pairs, with a minor effect exerted by inherited differences. Normalized repertoire overlap was always found to be slightly, but never significantly, higher in related mother-child pairs than in unrelated mother-child pairs. No persistent microchimeric T cell clones were found, with a detection sensitivity of approximately 110 clones per million clonotypes. To look for features that set related mother-child pairs apart from unrelated individuals, the researchers ran deep NGS to compare the TCR beta repertoires of mothers and children. Mothers averaged about 37 +/- 4 years of age and children averaged roughly 11 +/- 4 years. After adapters were ligated using NEBNext reagents, the libraries underwent 100+100 nt paired-end sequencing on an Illumina HiSeq 2000. Mother and child libraries were prepared a month apart and sequenced in separate runs to prevent cross-contamination. For each donor, somewhere between about 500,000 and 2,000,000 distinct TCR beta clonotypes were identified. Naive TCR beta clonotypes were estimated from low-frequency clonotypes matched to each donor's FACS-determined naive share, without sorting.

This clonotype was sampled from a woman aged 40 to 50 in good health. The V and J genes are TRBV4-3 and TRBJ2-1; the D segment might be TRBD1 or TRBD2, since each matches 5 bases. The sample comprised blood. The DNA sequence is given as TGCGCCAGCACCCCTGGGGGATACCCCTACAATGAGCAGTTCTTC. This codes for CASTPGGYPYNEQFF.